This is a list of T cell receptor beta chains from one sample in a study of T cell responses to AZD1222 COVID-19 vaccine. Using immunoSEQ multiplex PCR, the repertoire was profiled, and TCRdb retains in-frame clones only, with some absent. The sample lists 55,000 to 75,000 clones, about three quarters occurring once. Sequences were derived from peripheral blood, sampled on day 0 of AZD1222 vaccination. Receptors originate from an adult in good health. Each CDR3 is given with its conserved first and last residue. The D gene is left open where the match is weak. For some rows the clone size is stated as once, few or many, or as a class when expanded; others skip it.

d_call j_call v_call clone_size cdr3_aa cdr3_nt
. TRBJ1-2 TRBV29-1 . CSVRAGLGYGYTF TGCAGCGTCAGGGCGGGGCTCGGCTATGGCTACACCTTC
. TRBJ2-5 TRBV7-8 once CASSLIVGTGKKETQYF TGTGCCAGCAGCTTGATTGTTGGGACGGGAAAAAAAGAGACCCAGTACTTC
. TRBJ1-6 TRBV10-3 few CAITPGPENSPLHF TGTGCCATCACCCCGGGGCCAGAAAATTCACCCCTCCACTTT
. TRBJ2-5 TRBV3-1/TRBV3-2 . CASSQVLGGTQYF TGTGCCAGCAGCCAAGTGCTAGGGGGGACCCAGTACTTC
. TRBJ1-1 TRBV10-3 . CAIRGDTQNTEAFF TGTGCCATCAGAGGGGACACCCAGAACACTGAAGCTTTCTTT
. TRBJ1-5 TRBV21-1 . CASSRNVGGPSMGNQPQHF TGTGCCAGCAGCCGAAACGTCGGGGGTCCCTCTATGGGCAATCAGCCCCAGCATTTT
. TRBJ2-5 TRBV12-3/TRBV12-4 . CASGIGETETQYF TGTGCCAGCGGGATCGGGGAAACGGAGACCCAGTACTTC
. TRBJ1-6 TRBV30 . CACAGHDNSPLHF TGTGCCTGTGCGGGACACGATAATTCACCCCTCCACTTT
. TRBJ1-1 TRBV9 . CASSVGAGEGVNTEAFF TGTGCCAGCAGCGTAGGGGCAGGGGAAGGGGTGAACACTGAAGCTTTCTTT
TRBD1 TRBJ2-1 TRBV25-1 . CASSEPGGREQFF TGTGCCAGCAGTGAGCCAGGGGGCAGGGAGCAGTTCTTC
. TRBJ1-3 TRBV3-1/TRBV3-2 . CASSQDTRNTIYF TGTGCCAGCAGCCAAGATACCAGAAACACCATATATTTT
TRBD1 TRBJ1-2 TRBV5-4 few CASSPGTGGAGRYGYTF TGTGCCAGCAGCCCCGGGACAGGGGGCGCGGGCCGCTATGGCTACACCTTC
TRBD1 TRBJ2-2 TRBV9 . CASSEGQGTGELFF TGTGCCAGCAGCGAGGGACAGGGGACCGGGGAGCTGTTTTTT
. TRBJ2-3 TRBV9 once CASSLRPGTLDTQYF TGTGCCAGCAGCCTGCGTCCCGGGACATTAGATACGCAGTATTTT
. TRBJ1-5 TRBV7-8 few CASNLGTRTLSNQPQHF TGTGCCAGCAACTTAGGGACGAGGACACTTAGCAATCAGCCCCAGCATTTT
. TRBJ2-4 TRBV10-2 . CASSSAGYKNIQYF TGCGCCAGCAGTAGCGCAGGGTACAAAAACATTCAGTACTTC
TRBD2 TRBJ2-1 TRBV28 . CASSGLAGGLNLYNEQFF TGTGCCAGCAGTGGGCTAGCGGGGGGCTTAAATTTATACAATGAGCAGTTCTTC
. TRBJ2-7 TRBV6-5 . CASKRAAVSYEQYF TGTGCCAGCAAAAGGGCAGCGGTCTCCTACGAGCAGTACTTC
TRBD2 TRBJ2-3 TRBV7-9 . CASSLANLAGGLNTQYF TGTGCCAGCAGCTTAGCGAATCTAGCGGGGGGTCTGAATACGCAGTATTTT
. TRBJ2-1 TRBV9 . CASSVGQGGYNEQFF TGTGCCAGCAGCGTAGGGCAGGGGGGATACAATGAGCAGTTCTTC
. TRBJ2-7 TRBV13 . CASSRSSDGNYEQYF TGTGCCAGCAGCCGATCATCCGACGGGAACTACGAGCAGTACTTC
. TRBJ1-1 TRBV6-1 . CASSESGAGVASAFF TGTGCCAGCAGTGAAAGTGGGGCAGGGGTCGCCTCAGCTTTCTTT
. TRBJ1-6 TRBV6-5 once CASSRGGNSPLHF TGTGCCAGCAGCAGAGGGGGTAATTCACCCCTCCACTTT